The 23 T cell receptor beta chains below come from one sample, sequenced in a study of blood T cell repertoires in COVID-19. The method was immunoSEQ multiplex PCR; TCRdb's version includes in-frame clones alone and lacks a portion of them. The sample has some 150,000 clones, over 75% seen once. The sample taken for sequencing was peripheral blood. These TCRs come from a human donor in a cohort sampled during active COVID-19.

J is TRBJ2-7 and V is TRBV5-6; no definite D call. The CDR3 loop spans 13 amino acids. CDR1 is SGHDT and CDR2 is YYEEEE in the germline V gene. The V and J ends lost 0 bases and 3 bases respectively, with 7 bases between them. DNA for the CDR3: TGTGCCAGCAGCTTGGTTGGCCTCTACGAGCAGTACGTC. It is translated as CASSLVGLYEQYV.

This clone was counted ten times or more. The chain recombines TRBV10-3 with TRBJ2-7; D is perhaps TRBD1 (6 bases). The CDR3 is 13 amino acids. Germline V gene lookup returns CDR1 ENHRY and CDR2 SYGVKD. V lost 7 bases and J 6 bases, leaving 16 bases between the germline ends. CDR3 in DNA: TGTGCCATCACTGGTCTCCAAGGGGGCGAGCAGTACTTC. As protein: CAITGLQGGEQYF.

This clone was counted once. The chain recombines TRBV5-8 with TRBJ2-1, with TRBD1 matching 9 bases. J lost 7 bases, V lost 0 bases, and 8 bases had no gene match. CDR1 is SGHTS, CDR2 YDEGEE, per germline. This CDR3 is 16 amino acids long. The CDR3 region is CASSLGGTGLGNEQFF. The CDR3 bases are TGTGCCAGCAGCTTGGGCGGGACAGGGCTCGGAAATGAGCAGTTCTTC.

This chain links TRBV18 with TRBJ2-2; no clear D. The CDR3 length is 16 residues. The germline gives CDR1 KGHSH, CDR2 LQKENI. Deletions cut 3 bases from V and 2 bases from J, with 13 bases between. Here the CDR3 DNA reads TGTGCCAGCTCACCCCGGGTGGCTGGCAACACCGGGGAGCTGTTTTTT. As protein: CASSPRVAGNTGELFF.

This chain connects TRBV5-6 to TRBJ2-3; a weak D match, TRBD2 (7 bases). The CDR3 has 16 residues. With 4 bases removed from V and 4 bases from J, the gap between germline ends came to 19 bases. Germline lookup yields CDR1 SGHDT and CDR2 YYEEEE. CDR3 bases: TGTGCCAGCAGCACCTCGGGGGGACAACACTCAGATACGCAGTATTTT. As protein: CASSTSGGQHSDTQYF.

In this sample, this clone turned up once. The chain uses TRBV2 and TRBJ1-6; 7 bases are shared with TRBD1. There are 13 residues in the CDR3. V was clipped by 1 base and J by 10 bases; unmatched bases: 1. CDR1 SNHLY and CDR2 FYNNEI come from the germline V gene. Written as DNA, the CDR3 is TGTGCCAGCAGTGAAGACAGGGGATCACCCCTCCACTTT. Protein sequence: CASSEDRGSPLHF.

The table lists this clone with a few counts. The chain links TRBV11-1 to TRBJ1-4, with 10 bases aligning to TRBD1. Germline values: CDR1 SGHAT, CDR2 FQDESV (reference sequence). The V gene end was trimmed by 5 bases and the J gene end by 5 bases; junction bases not matched to a gene: 8. The CDR3 has 16 residues. In nucleotides, the CDR3 is TGTGCCAGCAGCAAAGCGAGGACAGGGGGAAATGAAAAACTGTTTTTT. Residues: CASSKARTGGNEKLFF.

This sequence joins TRBV7-2 and TRBJ1-1; D remains ambiguous. The CDR3 loop spans 14 amino acids. Germline assignment: CDR1 SGHTA and CDR2 FQGNSA. V lost 5 bases, J lost 0 bases, and 10 bases lay in between. Here the CDR3 reads CASSPAMVNTEAFF. The CDR3 DNA follows: TGTGCCAGCAGCCCCGCGATGGTGAACACTGAAGCTTTCTTT. Full variable domain (remainder filled in from reference TRBV7-2 and TRBJ1-1): GAGVSQSPSNKVTEKGKDVELRCDPISGHTALYWYRQSLGQGLEFLIYFQGNSAPDKSGLPSDRFSAERTGGSVSTLTIQRTQQEDSAVYLCASSPAMVNTEAFFGQGTRLTVV.

This sequence joins TRBV6-4 and TRBJ1-1; 9 positions match TRBD1. Germline V CDR1 and CDR2: MRHNA, SNTAGT. V was pared by 6 bases and J by 6 bases, with 5 bases of the junction left unmatched. CDR3 length equals 13 residues. The CDR3 nucleotides read TGTGCCAGCAGAGGACAGGGGAGGGCTGAAGCTTTCTTT. Its translation: CASRGQGRAEAFF.

This chain uses TRBV2 with TRBJ2-5, with D uncertain. Trimming stripped 7 bases from V and 5 bases from J, with 14 bases between. This CDR3 contains 13 residues. Germline lookup yields CDR1 SNHLY and CDR2 FYNNEI. CDR3 region: CASTNRLEETQYF. CDR3 bases: TGTGCCAGCACAAACCGCCTTGAGGAGACCCAGTACTTC.

The chain is built from TRBV18 and TRBJ2-7; TRBD1 matches 11 bases. In germline, CDR1 is KGHSH, CDR2 LQKENI. The CDR3 runs 16 residues. V dropped 3 bases and J dropped 4; count of bases not matched to a gene: 8. In nucleotides, the CDR3 is TGTGCCAGCTCACCTGGCTTGGGACAGGGGGAATACGAGCAGTACTTC. This translates into CASSPGLGQGEYEQYF.

The chain couples TRBV3-1 (or the pseudogene TRBV3-2) to TRBJ1-2; 7 nucleotides agree with TRBD1. This CDR3 is 15 amino acids long. The trim removed 1 base at V and 8 bases at J, leaving 10 bases unmatched. Per the germline V gene, CDR1 is LGHDT and CDR2 is YNNKEL (reference sequence). CDR3 coding DNA: TGTGCCAGCAGCCAAGCCCTCGACAGGGTGGCCGGCTACACCTTC. It specifies CASSQALDRVAGYTF.

J is TRBJ1-2 and V is TRBV5-6; D gene unclear. Germline loops: CDR1 SGHDT, CDR2 YYEEEE. This CDR3 has 14 residues. The V gene lost 3 bases and the J gene lost 7 bases, with 16 bases spanning the gap. The CDR3 DNA follows: TGTGCCAGCAGCTCCGACCCTAGAGGAGGTGGCTACACCTTC. It yields the protein CASSSDPRGGGYTF.

CDR3 sequence (DNA): TGTGCCAGCAGTTCGCGGACAGGAACTAATGAAAAACTGTTTTTT. This gives the protein CASSSRTGTNEKLFF. This sequence joins TRBV28 and TRBJ1-4; TRBD1 matches 7 bases. The V gene's germline CDR1 is MDHEN and CDR2 SYDVKM. V dropped 4 bases and J dropped 1; count of bases not matched to a gene: 3. CDR3 length: 15 residues.

Only one count was recorded for this clone. This rearrangement joins TRBV5-1 to TRBJ2-1; TRBD2 aligns across 12 bases. The germline CDR1 and CDR2 sequences are SGHRS and YFSETQ. The CDR3 totals 13 residues. Unmatched junction bases numbered 7, after V lost 2 bases and J lost 16 bases. The CDR3 here is CASSFASGGAKFF. Written as DNA, the CDR3 is TGCGCCAGCAGCTTTGCTAGCGGGGGGGCCAAATTCTTC. The full variable domain, rest sourced from reference TRBV5-1 and TRBJ2-1, is KAGVTQTPRYLIKTRGQQVTLSCSPISGHRSVSWYQQTPGQGLQFLFEYFSETQRNKGNFPGRFSGRQFSNSRSEMNVSTLELGDSALYLCASSFASGGAKFFGPGTRLTVL.

This chain links TRBV6-5 with TRBJ2-3; 8 bases are shared with TRBD2. The germline CDR1 and CDR2 sequences are MNHEY and SVGAGI. The CDR3 spans 15 residues. V lost 6 bases to trimming and J lost 0 bases; unmatched junction nucleotides: 5. The CDR3 DNA reads as TGTGCCAGCAGGGTAGCGGGAACTAGCACAGATACGCAGTATTTT. This codes for CASRVAGTSTDTQYF.

The chain has TRBV18 and TRBJ1-6, with TRBD1 matching over 7 bases. Germline lookup yields CDR1 KGHSH and CDR2 LQKENI. The ends lost 5 bases at V and 10 bases at J; junction bases unmatched: 8. The CDR3 runs 14 residues. DNA of the CDR3: TGTGCCAGCTCATCCCGACAGGGAGTCTCACCCCTCCACTTT. Protein product: CASSSRQGVSPLHF.

The V and J genes are TRBV15 and TRBJ1-1, with a tentative D call TRBD1 (5 bases). The CDR3 runs 15 residues. With 5 bases removed from V and 4 bases from J, the gap between germline ends came to 17 bases. Germline V gene sequence: CDR1 LNHNV, CDR2 YYDKDF (reference sequence). This chain's CDR3 is CATSSRGGVITEAFF. CDR3 bases: TGTGCCACCAGCTCTCGAGGAGGGGTGATCACTGAAGCTTTCTTT.

The V and J genes are TRBV6-5 and TRBJ2-7, with TRBD1 matching over 8 bases. The CDR3 extends over 14 amino acids. V dropped 6 bases and J dropped 2; count of bases not matched to a gene: 6. Germline V gene data show CDR1 as MNHEY and CDR2 as SVGAGI. The CDR3 sequence: CASRLGQGTYEQYF. The CDR3 nucleotides read TGTGCCAGCAGACTCGGACAGGGCACCTACGAGCAGTACTTC.

The chain is built from TRBV12-3 or TRBV12-4 and TRBJ1-3; D unresolved. V lost 6 bases and J lost 4, with 7 bases in between. CDR3 size: 12 residues. Here the CDR3 DNA reads TGTGCCAGCAGCAAACAGGGAAACACCATATATTTT. This sequence encodes CASSKQGNTIYF.

The V gene is TRBV11-1, the J gene TRBJ2-3; no reliable D call. V lost 5 bases and J 0 bases, leaving 12 bases between the germline ends. Germline V gives CDR1 SGHAT, CDR2 FQDESV (reference sequence). The CDR3 runs 15 residues. The DNA of the CDR3 is TGTGCCAGCAGCCACCGGGTCGGTAGCACAGATACGCAGTATTTT. Its protein product is CASSHRVGSTDTQYF.

V usage is TRBV2 and J usage is TRBJ1-5, with 10 bases that match TRBD1. The junction had 2 bases not matched to a gene; V was cut back by 1 base and J by 5 bases. There are 15 residues in the CDR3. Germline V gives CDR1 SNHLY, CDR2 FYNNEI. CDR3 sequence (DNA): TGTGCCAGCAGTGAAGTGGGACAGGGGTATCAGCCCCAGCATTTT. Encoded protein: CASSEVGQGYQPQHF. Combining the CDR3 with reference TRBV2 and TRBJ1-5 gives the whole variable domain EPEVTQTPSHQVTQMGQEVILRCVPISNHLYFYWYRQILGQKVEFLVSFYNNEISEKSEIFDDQFSVERPDGSNFTLKIRSTKLEDSAMYFCASSEVGQGYQPQHFGDGTRLSIL.

The chain couples TRBV12-3 or TRBV12-4 to TRBJ2-7; TRBD2 might be the D (7 bases). This CDR3 has 13 residues. Trimming took off 2 bases at V and 7 bases at J, with 12 bases between the two ends. CDR3 in DNA: TGTGCCAGCAGTTTAATCGGGGGGCTGGAGCAGTACGTC. This gives the protein CASSLIGGLEQYV.